Following are 29 T cell receptor beta chains from one sample sequenced in a study of T cells in lung cancer brain metastases. Profiled with immunoSEQ multiplex PCR; TCRdb holds only in-frame clones, not every one. The data hold about 6,600 clones, with roughly 88% observed a single time. The sequenced sample consisted of tumor tissue from the primary lung tumor. The receptors stem from a man in his fifties or sixties with non-small cell lung cancer.

The chain employs TRBV29-1 and TRBJ1-4; tentatively, D is TRBD1 (6 bases). The germline gives CDR1 SQVTM, CDR2 ANQGSEA. This CDR3 has 12 amino acids. V lost 6 bases to trimming and J lost 3 bases, with 8 bases between them. In nucleotides, the CDR3 is TGCAGCGTGGGGACACCTAATGAAAAACTGTTTTTT. Translated: CSVGTPNEKLFF. The whole variable domain, filled in from reference TRBV29-1 and TRBJ1-4, reads SAVISQKPSRDICQRGTSLTIQCQVDSQVTMMFWYRQQPGQSLTLIATANQGSEATYESGFVIDKFPISRPNLTFSTLTVSNMSPEDSSIYLCSVGTPNEKLFFGSGTQLSVL.

This chain connects TRBV5-1 to TRBJ2-1, with TRBD2 matching over 9 bases. The CDR3 has 15 amino acids. Per the germline V gene, CDR1 is SGHRS and CDR2 is YFSETQ. J was trimmed by 7 bases and V by 0 bases; bases with no gene match: 5. The CDR3 DNA reads TGCGCCAGCAGCTTGGTTAGCGGGGGTGTTAATGAGCAGTTCTTC. This encodes CASSLVSGGVNEQFF.

The V call is TRBV27, the J call TRBJ1-2; D is possibly TRBD1 (5 bases). The CDR3 has 20 amino acids. The germline V gene has CDR1 MNHEY and CDR2 SMNVEV (reference sequence). Trimming took off 2 bases at V and 0 bases at J, with 25 bases between the two ends. CDR3 nucleotides: TGTGCCAGCAGTTTACCCCATGCGGCTGGGCAGGGAAACACTAACTATGGCTACACCTTC. As protein: CASSLPHAAGQGNTNYGYTF.

This CDR3 is CASSPSMNTEAFF. In DNA, the CDR3 is TGTGCCAGCTCACCCTCCATGAACACTGAAGCTTTCTTT. J is TRBJ1-1 and V is TRBV18; no definite D call. Per the germline V gene, CDR1 is KGHSH and CDR2 is LQKENI. CDR3 length equals 13 residues. Between the trimmed V and J ends, which lost 3 bases and 0 bases, there was a span of 5 bases. Supplemented by reference TRBV18 and TRBJ1-1, the full variable domain reads NAGVMQNPRHLVRRRGQEARLRCSPMKGHSHVYWYRQLPEEGLKFMVYLQKENIIDESGMPKERFSAEFPKEGPSILRIQQVVRGDSAAYFCASSPSMNTEAFFGQGTRLTVV.

In the case of this clone: This sample also contains other DNA sequences that code for the same CDR3. The rearrangement uses TRBV2 and TRBJ1-5; unclear D gene. The germline V and J ends were trimmed by 7 bases and 3 bases, with 13 bases remaining between them. The germline gives CDR1 SNHLY, CDR2 FYNNEI. The CDR3 consists of 14 residues. The CDR3 bases are TGTGCCAGCACCCGACTCAATTCCAATCAGCCCCAGCATTTT. Translation: CASTRLNSNQPQHF.

This chain connects TRBV4-1 to TRBJ2-1, with TRBD1 identical over 7 bases. V was clipped by 0 bases and J by 4 bases; unmatched bases: 6. The CDR3 totals 16 residues. The V gene's germline CDR1 is MGHRA and CDR2 YSYEKL. For the CDR3, the DNA is TGCGCCAGCAGCCAAGAAGCGGCAGGGGGTTACAATGAGCAGTTCTTC. Protein product: CASSQEAAGGYNEQFF.

This chain connects TRBV18 to TRBJ2-7; D perhaps matches TRBD2 (5 bases). The CDR3 covers 14 residues. Germline V gives CDR1 KGHSH, CDR2 LQKENI. The V and J ends lost 5 bases and 7 bases respectively, with 18 bases between them. The DNA of the CDR3 is TGTGCCAGCTCATCCAACGAGGGAGTAGGGGAGCAGTACTTC. This encodes CASSSNEGVGEQYF.

The V and J genes are TRBV5-4 and TRBJ2-1; tentative D call: TRBD1 (6 bases). The CDR3 is made up of 15 amino acids. Trimming stripped 0 bases from V and 6 bases from J, with 13 bases between. Germline V CDR1 and CDR2: SGHNT, YYREEE (reference sequence). CDR3 DNA: TGTGCCAGCAGCTTGGGGGGGCTGTCGGGCAATGAGCAGTTCTTC. This gives the protein CASSLGGLSGNEQFF.

Remarks on this clone: A read error may produce the germline difference seen at one junction end. The chain joins TRBV2 to TRBJ1-5; TRBD1 aligns across 8 bases. Germline V lookup: CDR1 SNHLY, CDR2 FYNNEI. CDR3 length equals 16 residues. This chain's CDR3 is CANSAVDRALNQPQHF. The DNA for the CDR3 is TGTGCCAACAGTGCAGTGGACAGGGCCCTCAATCAGCCCCAGCATTTT.

The count of this clone is one. The V and J genes are TRBV6-6 and TRBJ2-3, with D hard to call. Trimming removed 2 bases at V and 4 bases at J, with 13 bases between. This CDR3 spans 15 amino acids. Germline CDR1 and CDR2: MNHNY and SVGAGI (reference sequence). CDR3 nucleotide sequence: TGTGCCAGCAGTTACCCCCAGCGCGGACCAGATACGCAGTATTTT. Translating gives CASSYPQRGPDTQYF.

The genes are TRBV28 and TRBJ1-2; 9 bases are shared with TRBD1. V lost 6 bases, J lost 7 bases, and 6 bases stayed unmatched. CDR3 length equals 13 residues. CDR1 is MDHEN and CDR2 is SYDVKM in the germline V gene. The CDR3 protein is CASRVQGAAGYTF. The CDR3 region has the DNA TGTGCCAGCAGGGTACAGGGGGCTGCTGGCTACACCTTC.

CDR3 protein: CAWTEILASPLHF. In DNA, the CDR3 is TGTGCCTGGACTGAGATATTGGCTTCACCCCTCCACTTT. The rearrangement uses TRBV30 and TRBJ1-6; D unresolved. Trimming removed 4 bases at V and 9 bases at J, with 13 bases between. The CDR3 runs to 13 residues. Germline V gene data show CDR1 as GTSNPN and CDR2 as SVGIG (reference sequence).

Points on this clone: Mismatch with germline at one junction end may stem from a read error. The chain combines TRBV6-6 with TRBJ1-1; no clear D. CDR3 size: 13 residues. The germline gives CDR1 MNHNY, CDR2 SVGAGI (reference sequence). The CDR3 coding sequence is TGTGCCAGCGGGTGGTACGGGAACATTGAAGCTTTCTTT. Translating it yields CASGWYGNIEAFF.

The gene calls are TRBV15 and TRBJ2-4; maybe TRBD2 (7 bases). CDR3 length: 16 residues. V was trimmed by 0 bases and J by 2 bases, leaving 11 bases between them. The germline V gene encodes CDR1 LNHNV and CDR2 YYDKDF (reference sequence). CDR3 amino acids: CATSREGGPSKNIQYF. The CDR3 coding sequence is TGTGCCACCAGCAGAGAGGGGGGGCCCTCCAAAAACATTCAGTACTTC.

V is TRBV6-5 and J is TRBJ2-3; D not resolved. CDR1 MNHEY and CDR2 SVGAGI come from the germline V gene. The CDR3 is 14 residues long. Trimming cost V 0 bases and J 4 bases, with 8 bases left between them. The chain's CDR3 is CASSYSSGPDTQYF. CDR3 in DNA: TGTGCCAGCAGTTACTCTTCAGGCCCAGATACGCAGTATTTT.

This chain joins TRBV6-6 and TRBJ1-1; D is perhaps TRBD1 (6 bases). Per germline, CDR1 MNHNY and CDR2 SVGAGI (reference sequence). This CDR3 is 13 amino acids long. V lost 0 bases to trimming and J lost 6 bases, with 8 bases between them. The CDR3 spells CASSYSTGSEAFF. CDR3 coding DNA: TGTGCCAGCAGTTACTCGACAGGTTCTGAAGCTTTCTTT.

This clone was seen only once. In nucleotides, the CDR3 is TGTGCCTGGAGTGTTGGTTCTAGAAACACCATATATTTT. This sequence encodes CAWSVGSRNTIYF. The rearrangement links TRBV30 to TRBJ1-3; no clear D. This CDR3 region has 13 residues. In germline, CDR1 is GTSNPN, CDR2 SVGIG (reference sequence). Trimming removed 0 bases from V and 5 bases from J, with 8 bases in between.

Points on this clone: Sequence at one end of the junction differs from germline and may be a read error. CDR3 region: CASSFVGPGYDYTF. CDR3 bases: TGTGCCAGCAGCTTTGTGGGCCCTGGCTATGACTACACCTTC. This chain uses TRBV7-9 with TRBJ1-2, with D unclear. This CDR3 is built from 14 residues. CDR1 is SEHNR, CDR2 FQNEAQ, per germline (reference sequence).

The chain joins TRBV27 to TRBJ1-2; 8 bases map to TRBD1. V lost 6 bases to trimming and J lost 3 bases; unmatched junction nucleotides: 3. Germline loops: CDR1 MNHEY, CDR2 SMNVEV (reference sequence). The CDR3 contains 13 residues. Written as DNA, the CDR3 is TGTGCCAGCAGAGACAGGGGTGACTATGGCTACACCTTC. It encodes CASRDRGDYGYTF.

Only one count was recorded for this clone. V gene TRBV18 combines with J gene TRBJ1-3, with TRBD1 identical over 7 bases. V trimming: 6 bases; J trimming: 6 bases; junction bases outside the gene matches: 17. Germline V lookup: CDR1 KGHSH, CDR2 LQKENI. The CDR3 is 17 amino acids. CDR3 bases: TGTGCCAGCTCGCCCTATGCCTTGACAGGGTTGGAAAACACCATATATTTT. It codes for CASSPYALTGLENTIYF.

The chain has TRBV7-9 and TRBJ1-5; D remains unclear. The CDR3 consists of 14 residues. Per the germline V gene, CDR1 is SEHNR and CDR2 is FQNEAQ (reference sequence). The V end was cut by 3 bases, the J end by 0 bases, with 6 bases between. The DNA for the CDR3 is TGTGCCAGCAGCTTTGGTCCTAGCAATCAGCCCCAGCATTTT. Its translation: CASSFGPSNQPQHF. The full variable domain, rest sourced from reference TRBV7-9 and TRBJ1-5, is DTGVSQNPRHKITKRGQNVTFRCDPISEHNRLYWYRQTLGQGPEFLTYFQNEAQLEKSRLLSDRFSAERPKGSFSTLEIQRTEQGDSAMYLCASSFGPSNQPQHFGDGTRLSIL.

This clone was seen only a few times. This rearrangement joins TRBV2 to TRBJ2-2, with 10 bases that match TRBD2. The CDR3 is 16 residues long. CDR1 SNHLY and CDR2 FYNNEI come from the germline V gene. The J segment lost 4 bases and the V segment lost 8 bases, leaving 10 bases of the junction unmatched. CDR3 sequence reads: CASGDSGGLFTGELFF. For the CDR3, the DNA is TGTGCCAGCGGAGATAGCGGGGGGCTCTTCACCGGGGAGCTGTTTTTT.

The chain joins TRBV7-9 to TRBJ2-5; 9 nucleotides match TRBD1. The last part of the DNA fits TRBJ2-7 better; the J call may be wrong. The CDR3 spans 15 residues. Germline assignment: CDR1 SEHNR and CDR2 FQNEAQ (reference sequence). The CDR3 DNA sequence: TGTGCCAGCCTCCCCTCGGGGACAGGGTTCTACGAGCAGTACTTC. The encoded protein is CASLPSGTGFYEQYF.

The V call is TRBV28, the J call TRBJ1-1, with D unresolved. CDR3 length: 13 amino acids. Trimming took 4 bases from V and 2 from J, leaving 8 bases between them. The germline V gene has CDR1 MDHEN and CDR2 SYDVKM. Here the CDR3 reads CASSYRFNTEAFF. CDR3 in DNA: TGTGCCAGCAGTTATAGATTCAACACTGAAGCTTTCTTT.

This rearrangement joins TRBV15 to TRBJ1-1, with 9 nucleotides matching TRBD1. V was pared by 1 base and J by 5 bases, with 5 bases of the junction left unmatched. The length of the CDR3 is 15 residues. Looked up from germline, CDR1 is LNHNV and CDR2 is YYDKDF (reference sequence). This CDR3 is CATSRARDRVTEAFF. CDR3 sequence (DNA): TGTGCCACCAGCAGAGCCCGGGACAGGGTGACTGAAGCTTTCTTT.

V usage is TRBV30 and J usage is TRBJ2-3, with D possibly matching TRBD2 (7 bases). The CDR3 is 17 residues long. Germline-derived CDR1 and CDR2 are GTSNPN and SVGIG (reference sequence). Trimming removed 2 bases at V and 1 base at J, with 19 bases between. The CDR3 DNA reads as TGTGCCTGGAGTCGACCATGGGGGGCGGGAGGCACAGATACGCAGTATTTT. The encoded protein is CAWSRPWGAGGTDTQYF.

The genes are TRBV5-1 and TRBJ2-7; D unclear. Deletions cut 0 bases from V and 5 bases from J, with 9 bases between. The CDR3 totals 13 residues. Germline V lookup: CDR1 SGHRS, CDR2 YFSETQ. The DNA for the CDR3 is TGCGCCAGCAGCTTGGGGGCAAGGGACGAGCAGTACTTC. This gives the protein CASSLGARDEQYF.

This clone came up a few times. J is TRBJ2-7 and V is TRBV6-6; 8 nucleotides agree with TRBD2. The CDR3 runs 16 residues. The V and J ends lost 6 bases and 6 bases, in that order; junction bases with no gene match: 16. The V gene's germline CDR1 is MNHNY and CDR2 SVGAGI (reference sequence). The CDR3 sequence is CASSSSTSGGWGEQYF. The CDR3 coding sequence is TGTGCCAGCAGCTCAAGTACTAGCGGTGGATGGGGCGAGCAGTACTTC.

The chain combines TRBV6-6 with TRBJ1-1; D is possibly TRBD1 (5 bases). Germline V gene data show CDR1 as MNHNY and CDR2 as SVGAGI (reference sequence). This CDR3 is 14 amino acids long. Between the trimmed V and J ends, which lost 6 bases and 1 base, there was a span of 12 bases. CDR3 nucleotides: TGTGCCAGCAGATACACGACAGAGAACACTGAAGCTTTCTTT. Translation gives CASRYTTENTEAFF.